What follows describes a single T cell receptor (beta chain). Its antigen remains unidentified. The entry originates in a study of T cell repertoires in cytomegalovirus infection. TCRdb re-analysed the reads in MiXCR, keeping a single row per CDR3 protein. The sample lists fewer than 950,000 distinct CDR3 sequences, over 25% occurring once. Trimming removed 10 bases at V and 4 bases at J, with 11 bases between. CDR1 LNHDA and CDR2 SQIVND come from the germline V gene (reference sequence). The length of the CDR3 is 12 residues. This clonotype was sampled from a human donor in good health (CMV status not recorded). Some clones in this sample may be carry-over from other donors' samples. The sample in question was cultured CD8+ T cells from PBMCs, obtained from culture after CMV antigen stimulation. V and J are TRBV19 and TRBJ1-3, with D possibly TRBD1 on 5 matching bases. The CDR3 DNA reads TGTGCCATTGGGGACGACGGAAACACCATATATTTT. Residues: CAIGDDGNTIYF.